This T cell receptor (beta chain) was sequenced for a study of blood T cells in healthy people across ages. Together with a sample-barcoded 5' primer, a J-beta primer mix was included in a second PCR lasting roughly 7 to 11 cycles. TCRdb itself ran the 5' RACE reads through MiXCR, one entry per CDR3 protein. Among about 900,000 distinct CDR3 sequences listed, around two thirds were seen once. PBMCs were isolated at a quantity of at least 6 million per sample. Trimming left V 0 bases short and J 2 bases short, with 7 bases between. CDR1 is LNHNV and CDR2 is YYDKDF in the germline V gene (reference sequence). The CDR3 has 14 amino acids.

Sequencing was done on a sample of blood. This clonotype originated in a young man in good health. The V call is TRBV15, the J call TRBJ2-5; D is unclear. The DNA of the CDR3 is TGTGCCACCAGCAGAGACGTGGGTCAAGAGACCCAGTACTTC. Translated: CATSRDVGQETQYF.